The 5 T cell receptor beta chains listed next were all sequenced from one sample in a study of CD8 T cells in ankylosing spondylitis. TCRdb redid the calling of the 5' RACE reads with MiXCR, one entry per CDR3 protein. The sample has approximately 260,000 distinct CDR3 sequences; 15% to 20% are singletons. Sequenced: blood, either unsorted or a sorted T cell fraction (not recorded which). The receptor source for this set is a male donor with ankylosing spondylitis or in good health (not recorded which).

J is TRBJ2-7 and V is TRBV29-1; 9 bases map to TRBD2. Germline V lookup: CDR1 SQVTM, CDR2 ANQGSEA. The V gene end was trimmed by 4 bases and the J gene end by 3 bases; junction bases not matched to a gene: 1. This CDR3 spans 12 amino acids. As DNA, the CDR3 is TGCAGCGTTGTAGCGGGAGTCTACGAGCAGTACTTC. It codes for CSVVAGVYEQYF.

The chain uses TRBV14 and TRBJ2-5; TRBD2 is a possible D gene (5 bases). Germline CDR1 is SGHDN and CDR2 is FVKESK. The CDR3 is made up of 16 amino acids. V was pared by 1 base and J by 2 bases, with 14 bases between. This chain's CDR3 is CASSQVYAGEQETQYF. As DNA, the CDR3 is TGTGCCAGCAGCCAAGTTTACGCGGGCGAACAAGAGACCCAGTACTTC.

V is TRBV29-1 and J is TRBJ1-4; unclear D gene. The CDR3 has 15 residues. In germline, CDR1 is SQVTM, CDR2 ANQGSEA. Trimming took off 5 bases at V and 7 bases at J, with 20 bases between the two ends. Written as DNA, the CDR3 is TGCAGCGTTCGAGGACTCCTACACGCACGTGAAAAACTGTTTTTT. This codes for CSVRGLLHAREKLFF.

This clonotype was counted a few times. CDR3 region: CASSYQTGRFDGYTF. Here the CDR3 DNA reads TGTGCCAGCAGTTACCAAACCGGACGGTTCGATGGCTACACCTTC. The V call is TRBV6-2 or TRBV6-3, the J call TRBJ1-2; unclear D gene. From germline, CDR1 is MNHEY and CDR2 SVGEGT. V dropped 2 bases and J dropped 6 bases, with 16 bases sitting between them. This CDR3 is 15 amino acids long.

This clonotype has at least ten counts. V gene TRBV14 combines with J gene TRBJ2-7; D uncertain. V was shortened by 4 bases and J by 0 bases, with 10 bases between the two germline ends. CDR1 and CDR2 from the germline V gene are SGHDN and FVKESK. There are 14 residues in the CDR3. The CDR3 sequence: CASSLGQASYEQYF. CDR3 bases: TGTGCCAGCAGCCTAGGCCAGGCCTCCTACGAGCAGTACTTC.